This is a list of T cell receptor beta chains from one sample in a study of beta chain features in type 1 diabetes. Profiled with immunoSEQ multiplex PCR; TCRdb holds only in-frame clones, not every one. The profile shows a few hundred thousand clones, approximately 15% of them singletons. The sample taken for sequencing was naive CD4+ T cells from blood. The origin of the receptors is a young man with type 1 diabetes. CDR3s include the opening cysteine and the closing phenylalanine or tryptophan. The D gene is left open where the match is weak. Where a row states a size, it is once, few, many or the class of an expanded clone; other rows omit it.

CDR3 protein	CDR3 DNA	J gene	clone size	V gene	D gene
CASSLVGHEAFF	TGTGCCAGCAGCTTAGTGGGGCATGAAGCTTTCTTT	TRBJ1-1	few	TRBV13	NA
CASSFLGTGYEQYF	TGTGCCAGCAGCTTTTTAGGGACAGGCTACGAGCAGTACTTC	TRBJ2-7	NA	TRBV7-6	TRBD1
CASIAVESGNTIYF	TGTGCCAGCATTGCGGTCGAATCTGGAAACACCATATATTTT	TRBJ1-3	NA	TRBV6-1	NA
CASSSLQGFGNEQFF	TGTGCCAGCTCTAGCCTACAGGGTTTTGGCAATGAGCAGTTCTTC	TRBJ2-1	few	TRBV11-2	NA
CASSETSGRTDTQYF	TGTGCCAGTAGTGAGACTAGCGGGAGAACAGATACGCAGTATTTT	TRBJ2-3	few	TRBV19	TRBD2
CASSSGQGSEQYF	TGTGCCAGCAGTTCGGGACAGGGGAGCGAGCAGTACTTC	TRBJ2-7	NA	TRBV28	TRBD1
CASGAGGLNTEAFF	TGTGCCAGCGGGGCAGGGGGCTTAAACACTGAAGCTTTCTTT	TRBJ1-1	NA	TRBV9	TRBD1
CASSYGYAPGEQYF	TGTGCCAGCAGCTACGGTTACGCTCCGGGCGAGCAGTACTTC	TRBJ2-7	NA	TRBV7-2	NA
CASSRDGLWGQRQSGNTIYF	TGTGCCAGCAGTCGTGATGGGCTCTGGGGGCAGCGACAATCTGGAAACACCATATATTTT	TRBJ1-3	few	TRBV5-4	NA
CASSFLAGVGNEQFF	TGCGCCAGCAGCTTCTTAGCGGGAGTGGGTAATGAGCAGTTCTTC	TRBJ2-1	NA	TRBV5-1	TRBD2
CASSRQGYEQYF	TGTGCCAGCAGCAGACAGGGCTACGAGCAGTACTTC	TRBJ2-7	NA	TRBV7-2	TRBD1
CASSARRTQSTQYF	TGTGCCAGCAGTGCCCGAAGGACTCAGTCGACCCAGTACTTC	TRBJ2-5	NA	TRBV25-1	NA
CASSPDSTGGAQYF	TGTGCCAGCAGCCCAGATTCGACGGGCGGGGCGCAGTATTTT	TRBJ2-3	few	TRBV7-3	NA
CASTHKGGDQPQHF	TGTGCCAGTACCCACAAGGGGGGGGATCAGCCCCAGCATTTT	TRBJ1-5	few	TRBV19	NA
CASSLRRAGNEQYF	TGTGCCAGTAGTCTAAGGAGGGCCGGGAACGAGCAGTACTTC	TRBJ2-7	few	TRBV19	NA
CASRQGNYGYTF	TGTGCCAGCAGGCAGGGGAACTATGGCTACACCTTC	TRBJ1-2	few	TRBV28	NA
CASSFAGYGYTF	TGTGCCAGCAGTTTCGCCGGCTATGGCTACACCTTC	TRBJ1-2	NA	TRBV28	NA
CASSLDRSITEAFF	TGCGCCAGCAGCTTGGACAGGTCCATCACTGAAGCTTTCTTT	TRBJ1-1	NA	TRBV5-1	NA
CAWVVLGGNEQFF	TGTGCCTGGGTGGTTTTAGGGGGCAATGAGCAGTTCTTC	TRBJ2-1	NA	TRBV30	NA
CASSDPTSGDNEQFF	TGTGCCAGCAGTGACCCCACTAGCGGGGACAATGAGCAGTTCTTC	TRBJ2-1	few	TRBV25-1	TRBD2
CASSRTNKASGEQFF	TGTGCCAGCAGCCGGACTAACAAGGCTTCGGGTGAGCAGTTCTTC	TRBJ2-1	few	TRBV6-6	NA
CASSAQGIDEQYF	TGTGCCAGCTCAGCGCAGGGGATTGACGAGCAGTACTTC	TRBJ2-7	NA	TRBV18	NA
CASSLEHRDPPGGETQYF	TGTGCCAGCAGCTTAGAACACCGGGACCCCCCGGGGGGGGAGACCCAGTACTTC	TRBJ2-5	few	TRBV11-2	TRBD2
CASSWASGDDEQFF	TGTGCCAGCAGCTGGGCCAGCGGGGATGATGAGCAGTTCTTC	TRBJ2-1	NA	TRBV5-4	TRBD2
CASSLGQYHQPQHF	TGTGCCAGCAGCTTGGGACAGTACCATCAGCCCCAGCATTTT	TRBJ1-5	few	TRBV28	TRBD1
CASSWDRLSYEQYF	TGTGCCAGTAGTTGGGACAGATTGTCCTACGAGCAGTACTTC	TRBJ2-7	NA	TRBV19	TRBD1
CASSVPGTGRLDTQYF	TGTGCCAGCAGTGTCCCCGGGACTGGCCGATTAGATACGCAGTATTTT	TRBJ2-3	few	TRBV28	NA
CASSARTGAFYEQYF	TGTGCCAGCAGCGCACGGACAGGGGCGTTCTACGAGCAGTACTTC	TRBJ2-7	NA	TRBV9	TRBD1
CASRASGGEQFF	TGTGCCAGCAGAGCTTCAGGGGGTGAGCAGTTCTTC	TRBJ2-1	NA	TRBV28	TRBD1
CASSLIAGGTYEQYF	TGTGCCAGCAGTCTTATAGCGGGGGGGACCTACGAGCAGTACTTC	TRBJ2-7	NA	TRBV27	TRBD2
CASTLVPGQGAPEAFF	TGTGCCAGCACCCTGGTCCCGGGACAGGGGGCCCCTGAAGCTTTCTTT	TRBJ1-1	NA	TRBV2	TRBD1
CASGSGASGNQEQYF	TGTGCCAGCGGCTCCGGGGCTAGCGGGAATCAAGAGCAGTACTTC	TRBJ2-7	NA	TRBV28	TRBD2
CASSLRGVGGELFF	TGTGCCAGCAGCTTAAGAGGAGTAGGCGGGGAGCTGTTTTTT	TRBJ2-2	NA	TRBV7-3	NA
CASSFPGAETQYF	TGTGCCAGCAGTTTCCCGGGAGCGGAGACCCAGTACTTC	TRBJ2-5	few	TRBV2	NA
CATSNVDRDRNEQYF	TGTGCCACCAGCAACGTTGACAGGGATCGAAACGAGCAGTACTTC	TRBJ2-7	NA	TRBV15	TRBD1
CASSPSSALSYEQYF	TGTGCCAGCAGCCCCTCCAGTGCCCTCTCCTACGAGCAGTACTTC	TRBJ2-7	NA	TRBV7-9	NA
CASSIDSGMAYF	TGTGCCAGTAGTATAGATAGCGGGATGGCGTACTTC	TRBJ2-4	few	TRBV19	TRBD2
CASSQERRRGLSLFYGYTF	TGTGCCAGCAGCCAAGAAAGGCGGCGGGGACTCTCACTCTTCTATGGCTACACCTTC	TRBJ1-2	few	TRBV4-2	NA
CASSGQGHEQYF	TGTGCCAGCTCAGGACAGGGGCACGAGCAGTACTTC	TRBJ2-7	few	TRBV18	TRBD1
CASTPPGAEAFF	TGTGCCAGCACTCCGCCAGGGGCTGAAGCTTTCTTT	TRBJ1-1	NA	TRBV28	NA
CASSMAGDTQYF	TGTGCCAGTAGTATGGCGGGAGACACCCAGTACTTC	TRBJ2-5	few	TRBV19	TRBD2
CASSLVFWDREETQYF	TGTGCCAGCAGCTTAGTTTTTTGGGACAGGGAAGAGACCCAGTACTTC	TRBJ2-5	NA	TRBV11-2	TRBD1
CASSPGGDQRVFF	TGTGCCAGCAGCCCTGGAGGGGACCAAAGAGTGTTTTTT	TRBJ1-4	few	TRBV7-2	NA
CASSSTPEAYEQYF	TGTGCCAGCAGCAGCACTCCGGAGGCCTACGAGCAGTACTTC	TRBJ2-7	once	TRBV11-3	NA
CASRLGTGHTDTQYF	TGTGCCAGCAGACTCGGGACAGGGCACACAGATACGCAGTATTTT	TRBJ2-3	NA	TRBV14	TRBD1
CASSLMGQYEQYF	TGTGCCAGCAGCTTAATGGGGCAGTACGAGCAGTACTTC	TRBJ2-7	NA	TRBV7-3	NA
CASSLGAASPLGETQYF	TGTGCTAGCAGCTTGGGGGCAGCCAGCCCTTTGGGGGAGACCCAGTACTTC	TRBJ2-5	NA	TRBV7-7	NA
CAISGDRDNTGELFF	TGTGCCATCAGTGGGGACAGGGATAACACCGGGGAGCTGTTTTTT	TRBJ2-2	NA	TRBV10-3	TRBD1
CASSLQRDSYNEQFF	TGTGCCAGCAGCCTGCAGCGGGACTCCTACAATGAGCAGTTCTTC	TRBJ2-1	few	TRBV5-4	TRBD2
CASSLGLASAKQFF	TGTGCCAGCAGCTTGGGACTAGCGTCCGCTAAGCAGTTCTTC	TRBJ2-1	few	TRBV7-2	TRBD2